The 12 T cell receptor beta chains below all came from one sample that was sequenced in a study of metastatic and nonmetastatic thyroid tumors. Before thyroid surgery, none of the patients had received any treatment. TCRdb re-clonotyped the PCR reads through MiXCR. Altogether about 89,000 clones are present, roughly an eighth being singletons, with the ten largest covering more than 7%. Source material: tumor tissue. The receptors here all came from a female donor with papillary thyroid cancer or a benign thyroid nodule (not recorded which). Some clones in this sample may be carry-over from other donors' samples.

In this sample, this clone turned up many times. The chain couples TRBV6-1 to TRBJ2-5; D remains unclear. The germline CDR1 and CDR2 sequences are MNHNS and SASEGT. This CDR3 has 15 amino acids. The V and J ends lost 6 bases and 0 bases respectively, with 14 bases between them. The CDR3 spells CASSLGVFDQETQYF. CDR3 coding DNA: TGTGCCAGCAGCCTTGGGGTGTTTGACCAAGAGACCCAGTACTTC.

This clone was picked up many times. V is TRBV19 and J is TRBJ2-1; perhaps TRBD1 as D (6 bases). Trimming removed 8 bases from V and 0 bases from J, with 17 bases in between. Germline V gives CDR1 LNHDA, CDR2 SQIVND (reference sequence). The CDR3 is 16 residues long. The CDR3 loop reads CASRQPTGSSYNEQFF. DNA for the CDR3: TGTGCCAGTCGACAGCCTACAGGGAGCTCCTACAATGAGCAGTTCTTC.

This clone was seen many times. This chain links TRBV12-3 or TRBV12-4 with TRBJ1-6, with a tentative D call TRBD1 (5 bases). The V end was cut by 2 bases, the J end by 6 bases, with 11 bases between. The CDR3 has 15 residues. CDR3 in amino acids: CASSLREGSNSPLHF. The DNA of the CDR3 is TGTGCCAGCAGTTTAAGGGAGGGGAGTAATTCACCCCTCCACTTT.

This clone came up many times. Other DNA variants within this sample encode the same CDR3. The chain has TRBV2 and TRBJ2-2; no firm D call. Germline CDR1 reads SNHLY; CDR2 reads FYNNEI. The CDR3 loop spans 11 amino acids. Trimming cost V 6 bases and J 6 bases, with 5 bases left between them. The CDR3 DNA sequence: TGTGCCAGCAGGGCGGCCGGGGAGCTGTTTTTT. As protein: CASRAAGELFF.

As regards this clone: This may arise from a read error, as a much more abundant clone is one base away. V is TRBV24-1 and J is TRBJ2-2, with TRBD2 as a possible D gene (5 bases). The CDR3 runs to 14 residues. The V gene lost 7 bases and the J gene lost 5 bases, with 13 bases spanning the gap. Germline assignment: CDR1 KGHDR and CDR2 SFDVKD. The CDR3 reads CATRYSRETGELFF. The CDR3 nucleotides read TGTGCCACCAGGTACAGTCGGGAAACCGGGGAGCTGTTTTTT.

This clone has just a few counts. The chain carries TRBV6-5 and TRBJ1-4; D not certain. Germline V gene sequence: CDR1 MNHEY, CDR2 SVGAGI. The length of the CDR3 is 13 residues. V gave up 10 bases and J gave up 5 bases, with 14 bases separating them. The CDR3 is CATSWRENEKLFF. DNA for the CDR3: TGTGCCACCTCCTGGAGGGAGAATGAAAAACTGTTTTTT.

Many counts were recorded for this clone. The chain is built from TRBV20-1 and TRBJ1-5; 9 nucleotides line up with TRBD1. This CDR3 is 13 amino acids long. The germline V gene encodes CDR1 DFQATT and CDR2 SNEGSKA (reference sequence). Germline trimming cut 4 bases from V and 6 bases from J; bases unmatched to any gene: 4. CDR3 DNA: TGCAGTGCTAAACAGGGGGCCGGTCAGCCCCAGCATTTT. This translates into CSAKQGAGQPQHF.

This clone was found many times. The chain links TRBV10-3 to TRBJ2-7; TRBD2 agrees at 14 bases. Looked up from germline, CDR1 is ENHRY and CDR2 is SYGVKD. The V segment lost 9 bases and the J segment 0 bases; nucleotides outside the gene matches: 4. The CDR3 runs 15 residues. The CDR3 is CAIGLAGGLSYEQYF. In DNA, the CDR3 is TGTGCCATAGGACTAGCGGGAGGCCTCTCCTACGAGCAGTACTTC.

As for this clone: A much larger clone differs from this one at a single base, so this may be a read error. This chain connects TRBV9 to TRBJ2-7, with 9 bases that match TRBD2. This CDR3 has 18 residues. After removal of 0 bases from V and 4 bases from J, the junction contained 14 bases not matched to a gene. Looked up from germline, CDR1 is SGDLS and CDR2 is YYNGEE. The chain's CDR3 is CASSVGTSRGLAWYEQYF. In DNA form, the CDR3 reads TGTGCCAGCAGCGTAGGGACCTCCAGGGGACTAGCATGGTACGAGCAGTACTTC.

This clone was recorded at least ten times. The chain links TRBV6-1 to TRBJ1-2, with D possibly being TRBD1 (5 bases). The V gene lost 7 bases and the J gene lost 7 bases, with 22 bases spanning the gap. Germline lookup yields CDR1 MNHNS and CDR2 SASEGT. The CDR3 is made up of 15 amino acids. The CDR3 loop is CASNPGGIPNAGYTF. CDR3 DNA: TGTGCCAGCAATCCGGGGGGGATCCCGAACGCTGGCTACACCTTC.

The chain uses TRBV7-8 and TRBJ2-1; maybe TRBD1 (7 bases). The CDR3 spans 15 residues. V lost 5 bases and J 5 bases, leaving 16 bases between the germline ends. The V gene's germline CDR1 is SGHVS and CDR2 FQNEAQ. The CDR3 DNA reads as TGTGCCAGCAGCCCACTGCGGGGACAGAACAATGAGCAGTTCTTC. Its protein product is CASSPLRGQNNEQFF.

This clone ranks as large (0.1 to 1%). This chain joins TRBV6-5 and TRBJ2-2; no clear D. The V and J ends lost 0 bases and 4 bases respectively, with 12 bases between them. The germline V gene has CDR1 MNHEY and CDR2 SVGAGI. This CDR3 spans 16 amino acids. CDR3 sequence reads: CASSYSTEESTGELFF. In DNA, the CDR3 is TGTGCCAGCAGTTACTCGACTGAGGAGAGCACCGGGGAGCTGTTTTTT.